This section outlines one T cell receptor (beta chain) sequence together with its context. Methods used by the authors: Estimates of nucleated cell counts were drawn from the amplification of reference gene primers. The table came from immunoSEQ multiplex PCR; TCRdb's copy has only in-frame clones and leaves some out. V, J and clone size are taken as reported in that table, and D and trimming were inferred from the DNA itself. This sample has approximately 70,000 clones; 80% to 95% occur once, and the top ten carry over 10%. The sample originates from a study of blood T cell repertoires in COVID-19. Overall study: Acute and convalescent COVID-19 samples came from the United States, Italy and Spain.

CDR1 and CDR2 from the germline V gene are LNHNV and YYDKDF (reference sequence). V was cut by 8 bases and J by 10 bases, with 20 bases left in between. The CDR3 totals 13 residues. Sequencing was done on a sample of peripheral blood. The receptor's source is a human donor with active COVID-19. The donor label of this sample is uncertain. The chain carries TRBV15 and TRBJ1-1; TRBD1 might be the D (5 bases). The CDR3 region is CATYPGGESVAFF. CDR3 coding DNA: TGTGCCACCTACCCCGGAGGGGAGTCGGTAGCTTTCTTT. Drawing the rest from reference TRBV15 and TRBJ1-1, the complete variable domain is DAMVIQNPRYQVTQFGKPVTLSCSQTLNHNVMYWYQQKSSQAPKLLFHYYDKDFNNEADTPDNFQSRRPNTSFCFLDIRSPGLGDTAMYLCATYPGGESVAFFGQGTRLTVV.